These 27 T cell receptor beta chains came from one sample sequenced in a study of response to subunit inactivated influenza vaccine. TCRdb analysed the RT-PCR reads with MiXCR anew, one entry per CDR3 protein. Of about 650,000 distinct CDR3 sequences listed, 14% were seen once; the top ten hold roughly 7.2%. The specimen comprised PBMCs from blood, sampled around 15 days before vaccination. Every receptor here comes from a man aged 50-60 years who received an inactivated influenza vaccine.

The chain couples TRBV28 to TRBJ2-2; 9 bases fit TRBD1. With V trimmed by 7 bases and J by 10 bases, 7 bases remained unmatched. This CDR3 spans 13 amino acids. CDR1 is MDHEN and CDR2 is SYDVKM in the germline V gene. CDR3 sequence: CASMGTGQKELFF. For the CDR3, the DNA is TGTGCCAGCATGGGGACAGGGCAGAAGGAGCTGTTTTTT.

This chain joins TRBV25-1 and TRBJ2-7, with D maybe TRBD1 (5 bases). The CDR3 covers 15 residues. The germline V and J ends were trimmed by 3 bases and 0 bases, with 12 bases remaining between them. CDR1 MGHDK and CDR2 SYGVNS come from the germline V gene. The CDR3 protein is CASSDQGPSSYEQYF. Here the CDR3 DNA reads TGTGCCAGCAGTGATCAGGGTCCCAGCTCCTACGAGCAGTACTTC.

This chain joins TRBV13 and TRBJ2-7, with 9 bases aligning to TRBD1. Germline loops: CDR1 PRHDT, CDR2 FYEKMQ (reference sequence). The CDR3 runs 14 residues. Trimming cost V 5 bases and J 3 bases; bases outside gene matches: 5. The CDR3 nucleotides read TGTGCCAGCAGCGCCCGGGACAGGGTCTACGAGCAGTACTTC. This gives the protein CASSARDRVYEQYF.

This clonotype was found a few times. The chain links TRBV29-1 to TRBJ2-1, with 13 bases that match TRBD2. CDR1 and CDR2 (germline): SQVTM, ANQGSEA. The V and J ends lost 7 bases and 0 bases, in that order; junction bases with no gene match: 9. CDR3 size: 17 residues. The CDR3 DNA follows: TGCAGCGGTATACTAGCGGGAGGGGGGAACTCCTACAATGAGCAGTTCTTC. Its translation is CSGILAGGGNSYNEQFF.

The chain joins TRBV9 to TRBJ2-2; D not certain. CDR1 SGDLS and CDR2 YYNGEE come from the germline V gene. The V and J ends lost 0 bases and 5 bases respectively, with 5 bases between them. This CDR3 has 13 residues. This chain's CDR3 is CASSVAETGELFF. The CDR3 nucleotides read TGTGCCAGCAGCGTAGCTGAGACCGGGGAGCTGTTTTTT.

This clonotype has a handful of counts. The V gene is TRBV10-2, the J gene TRBJ1-1; D is undetermined. The CDR3 contains 13 residues. Between the trimmed V and J ends, which lost 6 bases and 1 base, there was a span of 9 bases. CDR1 and CDR2 (germline): WSHSY, SAAADI. CDR3 amino acids: CASRQTENTEAFF. DNA of the CDR3: TGCGCCAGCAGACAGACGGAGAACACTGAAGCTTTCTTT.

This chain connects TRBV7-2 to TRBJ1-4, with D unclear. V lost 1 base and J 7 bases, leaving 13 bases between the germline ends. CDR1 and CDR2 from the germline V gene are SGHTA and FQGNSA. The CDR3 consists of 15 residues. CDR3 region: CASSLVIWGTEKLFF. CDR3 coding DNA: TGTGCCAGCAGCTTAGTGATCTGGGGTACTGAAAAACTGTTTTTT.

This clonotype was found a few times. This chain links TRBV4-2 with TRBJ2-1; no firm D call. Trimming stripped 1 base from V and 3 bases from J, with 10 bases between. Germline V gene lookup returns CDR1 LGHNA and CDR2 YNFKEQ. CDR3 length equals 15 residues. The CDR3, as DNA: TGTGCCAGCAGCCAAGTCTCAAGGATCTACAATGAGCAGTTCTTC. Its protein is CASSQVSRIYNEQFF.

This clonotype has a count of ten or more. The chain is built from TRBV5-1 and TRBJ1-1; 7 positions match TRBD1. Trimming removed 3 bases from V and 0 bases from J; junction bases left unmatched: 5. CDR1 and CDR2 (germline): SGHRS, YFSETQ. This CDR3 contains 15 residues. The CDR3 coding sequence is TGCGCCAGCAGCTGGCCAGGGGGAGTGAACACTGAAGCTTTCTTT. It is translated as CASSWPGGVNTEAFF.

There are a few counts of this clonotype. This rearrangement joins TRBV7-9 to TRBJ2-5; possibly TRBD2 for D (5 bases). CDR3 length: 16 residues. V dropped 3 bases and J dropped 1 base, with 15 bases sitting between them. CDR1 is SEHNR, CDR2 FQNEAQ, per germline (reference sequence). The CDR3 DNA follows: TGTGCCAGCAGCTTTCTGAGGGAAGTAGGCCAAGAGACCCAGTACTTC. Its protein product is CASSFLREVGQETQYF.

This clonotype was found a few times. V gene TRBV2 combines with J gene TRBJ2-7, with 9 nucleotides matching TRBD2. CDR1 is SNHLY, CDR2 FYNNEI, per germline. V was pared by 7 bases and J by 2 bases, with 6 bases of the junction left unmatched. This CDR3 region has 14 residues. The CDR3 is CASKETSGTYEQYF. The CDR3 DNA is TGTGCCAGCAAAGAGACTAGCGGAACCTACGAGCAGTACTTC. The entire variable domain, with the rest obtained from reference TRBV2 and TRBJ2-7, is as follows: EPEVTQTPSHQVTQMGQEVILRCVPISNHLYFYWYRQILGQKVEFLVSFYNNEISEKSEIFDDQFSVERPDGSNFTLKIRSTKLEDSAMYFCASKETSGTYEQYFGPGTRLTVT.

The V and J genes are TRBV4-3 and TRBJ1-4, with TRBD1 identical over 9 bases. Germline V gene sequence: CDR1 LGHNA, CDR2 YSLEER. V dropped 4 bases and J dropped 8; count of bases not matched to a gene: 5. CDR3 length: 14 amino acids. CDR3 region: CASSPRDRAEKLFF. CDR3 nucleotide sequence: TGCGCCAGCAGCCCCCGGGACAGGGCGGAAAAACTGTTTTTT.

This clonotype occurred a few times. V is TRBV4-2 and J is TRBJ2-2; 8 positions match TRBD2. The V gene's germline CDR1 is LGHNA and CDR2 YNFKEQ. Losses at the gene ends were 7 bases for V and 4 bases for J; bases not matched to a gene: 11. The CDR3 is 16 amino acids. CDR3 nucleotide sequence: TGTGCCAGCAACCGAAGATTCGGGGGGGGCACCGGGGAGCTGTTTTTT. Its protein product is CASNRRFGGGTGELFF.

As DNA, the CDR3 is TGTGCCAGCAGCCCACGGGGACCCAATGAGCAGTTCTTC. Encoded protein: CASSPRGPNEQFF. This chain connects TRBV7-9 to TRBJ2-1, with D possibly called TRBD1 or TRBD2 (5 bases each). CDR3 length: 13 amino acids. Trimming removed 5 bases at V and 6 bases at J, with 11 bases between. Germline V gene lookup returns CDR1 SEHNR and CDR2 FQNEAQ (reference sequence).

V is TRBV15 and J is TRBJ2-1, with TRBD1 matching over 9 bases. The CDR3 totals 19 residues. The V gene's germline CDR1 is LNHNV and CDR2 YYDKDF (reference sequence). The ends lost 0 bases at V and 6 bases at J; junction bases unmatched: 15. CDR3 protein: CATSRDKALGTGKGNEQFF. CDR3 in DNA: TGTGCCACCAGCAGAGATAAGGCTCTGGGGACAGGGAAGGGCAATGAGCAGTTCTTC.

The chain has TRBV5-4 and TRBJ2-5; 14 bases line up with TRBD2. The CDR3 consists of 16 residues. From germline, CDR1 is SGHNT and CDR2 YYREEE (reference sequence). V was clipped by 4 bases and J by 3 bases; unmatched bases: 5. The CDR3 nucleotides read TGTGCCAGCAGCCCGCGGACTAGCGGGGGGAAAGAGACCCAGTACTTC. Protein sequence: CASSPRTSGGKETQYF.

This chain uses TRBV10-3 with TRBJ2-7; TRBD1 matches at 10 bases. CDR3 length equals 13 residues. Trimming cost V 7 bases and J 4 bases; bases outside gene matches: 4. The germline V gene encodes CDR1 ENHRY and CDR2 SYGVKD. The CDR3 protein is CAITPGQGYEQYF. The CDR3 DNA sequence: TGTGCCATCACCCCGGGACAGGGGTACGAGCAGTACTTC.

This clonotype has at least ten counts. The V gene is TRBV11-2, the J gene TRBJ1-4; a weak D match, TRBD1 (5 bases). Germline V gives CDR1 SGHAT, CDR2 FQNNGV. V was cut by 6 bases and J by 8 bases, with 16 bases left in between. This CDR3 has 14 amino acids. CDR3 protein: CASRRPGWGEKLFF. In nucleotides, the CDR3 is TGTGCCAGCAGGCGACCAGGGTGGGGCGAAAAACTGTTTTTT.

This clonotype has only a few counts. The chain is built from TRBV7-9 and TRBJ1-4; 8 positions agree with TRBD1. CDR1 is SEHNR, CDR2 FQNEAQ, per germline (reference sequence). This CDR3 spans 16 amino acids. Losses at the gene ends were 8 bases for V and 3 bases for J; bases not matched to a gene: 11. CDR3 loop: CASGTGGVLSNEKLFF. The CDR3 nucleotides are TGTGCCAGCGGAACAGGGGGGGTTTTATCTAATGAAAAACTGTTTTTT. The entire variable domain, with the rest obtained from reference TRBV7-9 and TRBJ1-4, is as follows: DTGVSQNPRHKITKRGQNVTFRCDPISEHNRLYWYRQTLGQGPEFLTYFQNEAQLEKSRLLSDRFSAERPKGSFSTLEIQRTEQGDSAMYLCASGTGGVLSNEKLFFGSGTQLSVL.

The chain employs TRBV20-1 and TRBJ2-2; weak D call: TRBD2 (5 bases). V lost 6 bases, J lost 0 bases, and 8 bases lay in between. In germline, CDR1 is DFQATT, CDR2 SNEGSKA (reference sequence). This CDR3 is built from 13 residues. The CDR3 nucleotides read TGCAGTGCCCTGGACTCGAACACCGGGGAGCTGTTTTTT. Translation gives CSALDSNTGELFF.

This clonotype was seen only a few times. The chain carries TRBV10-3 and TRBJ2-2; perhaps TRBD1 as D (5 bases). The CDR3 spans 16 residues. The V end lost 4 bases, the J end lost 0 bases, and 12 bases lay between the germline ends. CDR1 and CDR2 from the germline V gene are ENHRY and SYGVKD. The CDR3 is CAISAEQVANTGELFF. The DNA of the CDR3 is TGTGCCATCAGTGCGGAACAGGTCGCGAACACCGGGGAGCTGTTTTTT.

The V and J genes are TRBV5-6 and TRBJ2-3; 7 nucleotides agree with TRBD2. CDR1 and CDR2 from the germline V gene are SGHDT and YYEEEE. The CDR3 has 15 residues. After removal of 4 bases from V and 5 bases from J, the junction contained 10 bases not matched to a gene. The CDR3 sequence: CASSRVGGSGDTQYF. DNA for the CDR3: TGTGCCAGCAGCCGCGTGGGCGGGAGTGGAGATACGCAGTATTTT.

This clonotype was seen more than once but under ten times. This rearrangement joins TRBV15 to TRBJ2-3; D remains ambiguous. Trimming removed 0 bases from V and 6 bases from J, with 7 bases in between. The CDR3 is 13 amino acids. CDR1 LNHNV and CDR2 YYDKDF come from the germline V gene (reference sequence). In DNA, the CDR3 is TGTGCCACCAGCAGAGATTTGGGGGATACGCAGTATTTT. It translates to CATSRDLGDTQYF. Supplemented by reference TRBV15 and TRBJ2-3, the full variable domain reads DAMVIQNPRYQVTQFGKPVTLSCSQTLNHNVMYWYQQKSSQAPKLLFHYYDKDFNNEADTPDNFQSRRPNTSFCFLDIRSPGLGDTAMYLCATSRDLGDTQYFGPGTRLTVL.

This clonotype was observed a few times. V gene TRBV12-3 or TRBV12-4 combines with J gene TRBJ1-1, with a possible D match to TRBD1 (6 bases). Trimming removed 10 bases from V and 0 bases from J, with 12 bases in between. The CDR3 is 13 residues long. CDR3 sequence (DNA): TGTGCCACCCACAGGGAGATGAACACTGAAGCTTTCTTT. Translated: CATHREMNTEAFF.

The J gene is TRBJ1-6, the V gene TRBV20-1; D possibly corresponds to TRBD1 (5 bases). Germline CDR1 DFQATT, CDR2 SNEGSKA (reference sequence). With 6 bases removed from V and 7 bases from J, the gap between germline ends came to 16 bases. CDR3 length: 14 residues. This CDR3 reads CSAQGFAGNSPLHF. As DNA, the CDR3 is TGCAGTGCCCAGGGTTTCGCCGGAAATTCACCCCTCCACTTT.

This clonotype was observed a few times. J is TRBJ2-2 and V is TRBV29-1; D may match TRBD1 or TRBD2 (6 bases each). Germline V gives CDR1 SQVTM, CDR2 ANQGSEA. V was cut by 5 bases and J by 4 bases, with 11 bases left in between. There are 13 residues in the CDR3. CDR3 sequence reads: CSVWGAGTGELFF. The CDR3 DNA reads TGCAGCGTTTGGGGGGCGGGCACCGGGGAGCTGTTTTTT.

The chain carries TRBV6-2 or TRBV6-3 and TRBJ2-3, with 7 bases identical to TRBD1. The CDR3 is made up of 14 amino acids. The J segment lost 5 bases and the V segment lost 2 bases, leaving 4 bases of the junction unmatched. Germline CDR1 reads MNHEY; CDR2 reads SVGEGT. In DNA form, the CDR3 reads TGTGCCAGCAGTTACCGAGGGGGCGGAGATACGCAGTATTTT. This encodes CASSYRGGGDTQYF.